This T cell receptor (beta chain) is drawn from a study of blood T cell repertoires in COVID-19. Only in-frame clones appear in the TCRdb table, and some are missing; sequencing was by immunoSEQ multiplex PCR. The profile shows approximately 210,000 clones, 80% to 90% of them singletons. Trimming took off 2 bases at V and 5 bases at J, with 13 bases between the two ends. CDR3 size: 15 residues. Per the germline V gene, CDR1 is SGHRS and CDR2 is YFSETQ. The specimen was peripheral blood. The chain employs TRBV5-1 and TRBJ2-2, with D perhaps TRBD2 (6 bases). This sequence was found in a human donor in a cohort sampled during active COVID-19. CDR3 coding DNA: TGCGCCAGCAGCTTTTTCGGGGGTGGAACCGGGGAGCTGTTTTTT. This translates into CASSFFGGGTGELFF.